This TCR beta chain was sequenced in a study of T cells after posttransplantation cyclophosphamide. The protocol was immunoSEQ multiplex PCR, while the TCRdb copy is restricted to in-frame clones and leaves out a portion. The repertoire holds under 40,000 clones, with roughly nine tenths as singletons. Cells defined as naive were viable CD3+CD4+ or CD3+CD8+ and CCR7+CD45RA+CD45RO-CD95-CD27+CD28+. V lost 5 bases and J lost 3, with 5 bases in between. The CDR3 contains 11 residues. Germline loops: CDR1 SGHVS, CDR2 FQNEAQ. The chain couples TRBV7-8 to TRBJ2-7; no definite D call. The source material was naive CD4+ T cells sorted from blood. The clonotype comes from a man aged 30 to 39 in good health and a related stem cell transplant donor. Here the CDR3 reads CASSPSYEQYF. In DNA form, the CDR3 reads TGTGCCAGCAGCCCCAGCTACGAGCAGTACTTC.